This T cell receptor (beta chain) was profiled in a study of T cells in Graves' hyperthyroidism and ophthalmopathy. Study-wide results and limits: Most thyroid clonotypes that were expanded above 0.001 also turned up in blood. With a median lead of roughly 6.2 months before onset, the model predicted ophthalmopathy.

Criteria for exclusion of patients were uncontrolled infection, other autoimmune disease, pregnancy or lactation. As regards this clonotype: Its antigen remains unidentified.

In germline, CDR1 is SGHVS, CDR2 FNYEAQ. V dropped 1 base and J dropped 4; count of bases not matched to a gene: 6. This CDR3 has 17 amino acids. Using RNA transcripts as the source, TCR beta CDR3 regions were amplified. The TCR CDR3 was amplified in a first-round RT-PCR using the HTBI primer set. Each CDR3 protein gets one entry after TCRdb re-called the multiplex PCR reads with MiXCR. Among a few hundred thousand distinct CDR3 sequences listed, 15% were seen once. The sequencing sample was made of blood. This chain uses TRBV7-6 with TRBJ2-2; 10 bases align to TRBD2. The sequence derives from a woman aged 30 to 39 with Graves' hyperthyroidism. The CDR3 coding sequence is TGTGCCAGCAGCTTAGGCCCCCCTAGCGGGAGCACCGGGGAGCTGTTTTTT. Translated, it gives CASSLGPPSGSTGELFF.